This T cell receptor (beta chain) originates from a study of radiation and T cells in renal cell carcinoma (dated by TCRdb to 2019 to 2021). For the study in its entirety: TCR beta sequencing covered some 55 samples in total, comprising some 26 tumors and roughly 27 peripheral blood samples. Across all 50 or so samples, 4,016,671 unique CDR3 nucleotide sequences, encoding about 2,700,000 unique CDR3 amino acid sequences, were identified.

This clone appeared a few times. Its target antigen remains unknown. No clone much larger than this one lies a single base away; base qualities are absent. The germline V gene encodes CDR1 MNHNS and CDR2 SASEGT. The CDR3 runs 14 amino acids, cysteine and phenylalanine included. CDR3 DNA is the only sequence kept; it has 42 bases, read in frame from the first base. V sheds 7 bases and J sheds 3 bases, leaving 15 bases between their ends. TCR beta libraries were generated from genomic DNA with the immunoSEQ kit, following the manufacturer's recommendations. To prepare the libraries, a first multiplex PCR with proprietary primers was run, followed by a second PCR that added unique barcodes, and a bead cleanup was done after each round. Each sample batch included a kit-provided positive control reaction and a negative control reaction. The final libraries were assessed on an Agilent 4200 TapeStation D1000 ScreenTape, pooled by volume, and quantified by qPCR. Sequencing ran on an Illumina NextSeq500 with a MidOutput 150-cycle cartridge, using 156 Read1 and 15 Index1 cycles with kit custom primers. The pooled library was loaded at 0.75 to 1 pM, and about 21% PhiX control was spiked in. Per the original workflow: Vendor-processed data were analyzed in R, with a clonotype defined as all T cells sharing the same CDR3 nucleotide sequence. In the clone abundance analyses, frequencies were normalized to the 10,000 most abundant clones in each sample. Public T cell clones, averaging fewer than five per sample, were removed before analysis. Dominant motif analysis used ImmunoMap with the PAM10 matrix, gap penalty 30 and homology threshold 0.3; motifs with cumulative frequency at least 0.01 counted as dominant. This is the immuneACCESS table as TCRdb keeps it, with only in-frame sequences that have V and J called. A part of the clones is gone; compared with another copy, unresolved V genes explain less than half, and the rest is unexplained. The V and J calls and the clone size are those of that table, but D and trimming were determined from the DNA. This sample is represented by over 10,000 clones; less than 75% of them were singletons. The ten largest make up around 19% of the sample.

This specimen's time point label, per the study, means: tumor resected at nephrectomy. The meaning of the sample's treatment or condition label: treatment-naive control, cytoreductive nephrectomy. For controls, tumors were taken from treatment-naive renal cell carcinoma patients who had cytoreductive nephrectomy with no radiation beforehand. All patients had renal cell carcinoma with clear cell pathology. The control tumors sequenced for TCR were resected between 2011 and 2014 from approximately ten males and several females whose median age was 57 years (range roughly 35 to 82). Tumors were dissociated mechanically, digested with collagenase/hyaluronidase at 37 degrees C, processed in gentleMACS C tubes, and stored in liquid nitrogen. The QIAamp DNA Blood Mini Kit (Qiagen) was used to prepare genomic DNA for TCR sequencing. Only samples passing all quality control checks were included in the analyses.

What the work shows at the level of the full study, not this receptor alone: With a single-armed trial design, the study had no way to address how radiation dose or scheduling affects the TCR repertoire. Compared with control tumors, irradiated tumors had a greater number of dominant CDR3 motifs, and those motifs took up a bigger portion of the repertoire. Because only small tumor regions of roughly 0.9 g were available, intratumoral heterogeneity was not captured. Higher TCR clonality was observed in irradiated tumors than in controls, with an average of about 50% of the repertoire accounted for by the top 100 clonotypes, compared with around 45% in nephrectomy-only tumors.

The specimen was tumor tissue, collected from a patient whose treatment was nephrectomy without radiotherapy. The V and J genes are TRBV6-1 and TRBJ1-2; the D segment could be TRBD1, given 5 matching bases. The receptor comes from a woman of 80 years or more with renal cell carcinoma. The CDR3 protein sequence reads: CASTASGTDYGYTF. At the DNA level, the sequence is TGTGCCAGCACCGCCTCCGGGACGGACTATGGCTACACCTTC.